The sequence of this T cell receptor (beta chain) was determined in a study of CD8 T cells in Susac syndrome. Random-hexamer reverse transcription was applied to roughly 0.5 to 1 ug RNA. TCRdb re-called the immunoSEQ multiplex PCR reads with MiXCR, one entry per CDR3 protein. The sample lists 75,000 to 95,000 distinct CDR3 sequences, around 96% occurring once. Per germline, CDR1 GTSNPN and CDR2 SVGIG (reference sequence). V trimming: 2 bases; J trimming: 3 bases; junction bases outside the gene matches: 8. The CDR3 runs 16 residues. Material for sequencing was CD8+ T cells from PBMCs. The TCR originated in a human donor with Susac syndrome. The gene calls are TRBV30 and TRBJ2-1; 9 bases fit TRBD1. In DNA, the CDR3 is TGTGCCTGGAGTTTGTGGGACAGGGTCATCTACAATGAGCAGTTCTTC. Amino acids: CAWSLWDRVIYNEQFF.